The 10 T cell receptor beta chains listed next were all sequenced from one sample in a study of vaccination and CD4 T cells after COVID-19. Regarding treatment: approximately 9-day PBMC culture with coronavirus spike peptide pools or control peptides (ViraFEST assay). The Oncomine TCR Beta short-read assay was applied to DNA of cultured CD4+ T cells. TCRdb called the PCR reads again in MiXCR, with one record for every CDR3 protein. The sample contains about 17,000 distinct CDR3 sequences, around 46% of which appear only once. Their antigen targets remain unknown. The material was CD4+ T cells from blood, cultured in vitro, obtained before SARS-CoV-2 vaccination. The receptors originated from a human donor who had recovered from COVID-19.

J is TRBJ2-5 and V is TRBV7-3; D might be TRBD2 (5 bases). The CDR3 has 14 amino acids. Per germline, CDR1 SGHTA and CDR2 FQGTGA. Trimming left V 5 bases short and J 4 bases short, with 14 bases between. The CDR3 region is CASSPGRDGETQYF. The CDR3 DNA reads TGTGCCAGCAGCCCGGGCCGGGATGGAGAGACCCAGTACTTC.

This chain joins TRBV6-1 and TRBJ2-2, with D unresolved. This CDR3 is 15 amino acids long. CDR1 and CDR2 from the germline V gene are MNHNS and SASEGT. Trimming left V 7 bases short and J 5 bases short, with 17 bases between. The CDR3 sequence: CASTFSLRRTGELFF. The CDR3 bases are TGTGCCAGCACATTTAGTTTGAGAAGGACCGGGGAGCTGTTTTTT.

This clonotype was observed a few times. CDR3 loop: CATSRGTSGSYEQYF. Here the CDR3 DNA reads TGTGCCACCAGCAGAGGGACTAGCGGTTCCTACGAGCAGTACTTC. The rearrangement joins TRBV15 to TRBJ2-7; 10 bases are a match to TRBD2. CDR3 size: 15 residues. CDR1 and CDR2 from the germline V gene are LNHNV and YYDKDF (reference sequence). Trimming removed 1 base from V and 1 base from J; junction bases left unmatched: 1.

This chain uses TRBV20-1 with TRBJ1-1; D might be TRBD1 (5 bases). V lost 4 bases to trimming and J lost 6 bases, with 12 bases between them. The CDR3 sequence is 12 residues long. CDR1 is DFQATT and CDR2 is SNEGSKA in the germline V gene (reference sequence). CDR3 residues: CSATEQGAEAFF. CDR3 DNA: TGCAGTGCTACCGAGCAGGGCGCTGAAGCTTTCTTT.

The chain joins TRBV20-1 to TRBJ2-7; 7 bases are shared with TRBD2. CDR1 is DFQATT, CDR2 SNEGSKA, per germline (reference sequence). Trimming removed 6 bases from V and 6 bases from J; junction bases left unmatched: 17. This CDR3 spans 15 amino acids. CDR3 nucleotide sequence: TGCAGTGCACCGGGAATTGCGGGAGCTCCCCCCGAGCAGTACTTC. The encoded protein is CSAPGIAGAPPEQYF.

This chain connects TRBV5-1 to TRBJ2-7, with TRBD1 matching 8 bases. The V segment lost 0 bases and the J segment 2 bases; nucleotides outside the gene matches: 7. Germline CDR1 is SGHRS and CDR2 is YFSETQ. The CDR3 contains 16 residues. CDR3 sequence (DNA): TGCGCCAGCAGCTTGGCCTCAACAGGGGGAACCTACGAGCAGTACTTC. Translation: CASSLASTGGTYEQYF.

The J gene is TRBJ1-2, the V gene TRBV7-2, with D unresolved. The CDR3 is 15 residues long. The ends were cut back, 0 bases at V and 1 base at J, with 9 bases in the middle. Germline V gene sequence: CDR1 SGHTA, CDR2 FQGNSA. As DNA, the CDR3 is TGTGCCAGCAGCTTAGCCCGGCAGAGTAACTATGGCTACACCTTC. It specifies CASSLARQSNYGYTF.

This clonotype turned up a few times. This chain connects TRBV7-2 to TRBJ1-1, with 8 bases matching TRBD1. With V trimmed by 5 bases and J by 6 bases, 11 bases remained unmatched. Germline CDR1 reads SGHTA; CDR2 reads FQGNSA. This CDR3 is 15 amino acids long. CDR3 coding DNA: TGTGCCAGCAGCCTCGTCGGGACAGGATTCTCTGAAGCTTTCTTT. Amino acid sequence: CASSLVGTGFSEAFF.

This chain connects TRBV5-1 to TRBJ1-2; the match to TRBD1 covers 7 bases. Germline assignment: CDR1 SGHRS and CDR2 YFSETQ. This CDR3 region has 15 residues. V lost 4 bases, J lost 4 bases, and 10 bases stayed unmatched. The CDR3 nucleotides are TGCGCCAGCAGCGCTAACCCGGGACAGCCCTATGGCTACACCTTC. It encodes CASSANPGQPYGYTF. Full variable domain (rest looked up from reference TRBV5-1 and TRBJ1-2): KAGVTQTPRYLIKTRGQQVTLSCSPISGHRSVSWYQQTPGQGLQFLFEYFSETQRNKGNFPGRFSGRQFSNSRSEMNVSTLELGDSALYLCASSANPGQPYGYTFGSGTRLTVV.

This clonotype was counted a single time. As DNA, the CDR3 is TGTGCCACCCGGGACCGTCGCGATCAGCCCCAGCATTTT. Protein sequence: CATRDRRDQPQHF. The chain couples TRBV12-3 or TRBV12-4 to TRBJ1-5; D possibly corresponds to TRBD1 (5 bases). The CDR3 runs to 13 residues. V was cut by 10 bases and J by 5 bases, with 15 bases left in between.